Listed below are T cell receptor beta chains from one sample, sequenced in a study of shared clonotypes between healthy human individuals. Measured with immunoSEQ multiplex PCR; TCRdb has only the in-frame clones, and not every one. The sample shows 2,500,000 or so clones, roughly 93% of them seen only once. What was sequenced was naive CD4+ T cells from PBMCs. The source of these receptors is a man between 18 and 29 years old in good health. Some clones in this sample may be carry-over from other donors' samples. The CDR3 runs from the conserved cysteine through the conserved F or W.

V gene,J gene,CDR3 protein
TRBV29-1,TRBJ1-3,CSVVLGAPGGNTIYF
TRBV7-9,TRBJ2-1,CASSLGLAGREQFF
TRBV19,TRBJ2-3,CASSPRTGPNTDTQYF
TRBV6-5,TRBJ1-1,CASVHSLDAEAFF
TRBV11-3,TRBJ2-7,CASSRGLFEGEQYF
TRBV11-2,TRBJ2-1,CASSLGAGPHNEQFF
TRBV5-1,TRBJ2-5,CASSPLAGVQETQYF
TRBV7-8,TRBJ1-1,CASSLVTGNTEAFF
TRBV6-1,TRBJ2-7,CASMRGPFVYEQYF
TRBV4-1,TRBJ2-1,CASSQVGGRYNEQFF
TRBV18,TRBJ1-1,CASSPILNTEAFF
TRBV5-4,TRBJ1-1,CASSFAMELNTEAFF
TRBV5-4,TRBJ1-1,CASSPGGPDMNTEAFF
TRBV7-2,TRBJ2-4,CASSPQGRGSSAKNIQYF
TRBV2,TRBJ2-1,CASSPGTGVGDEQFF
TRBV6-6,TRBJ2-5,CASRRDKQETQYF
TRBV28,TRBJ2-2,CASSPLIGELFF
TRBV7-9,TRBJ1-1,CASKLQGGNTEAFF
TRBV7-2,TRBJ2-7,CASRSGTGAYEQYF
TRBV28,TRBJ1-5,CASIGTNSNQPQHF
TRBV2,TRBJ2-1,CATLAARHNEQFF
TRBV21-1,TRBJ1-5,CASSKLSKVSVGNQPQHF
TRBV6-5,TRBJ1-5,CASSYSRQGNQPQHF
TRBV6-4,TRBJ1-1,CASSPTGTGGESMNTEAFF
TRBV11-3,TRBJ2-1,CASSKSPWFSSYNEQFF
TRBV6-5,TRBJ2-3,CASSTDRADTQYF
TRBV4-3,TRBJ2-7,CASSQDPGQGFYEQYF
TRBV4-2,TRBJ2-1,CASSQGLERIAYNEQFF
TRBV7-2,TRBJ1-5,CASSLGDRGNPSYQPQHF
TRBV6-5,TRBJ2-2,CASSYSFSYAGELFF
TRBV14,TRBJ2-3,CASSQGSGDTQYF
TRBV6-1,TRBJ1-2,CASSEADSGYGYTF
TRBV28,TRBJ1-1,CASSLWQGRFTEAFF
TRBV4-1,TRBJ2-1,CASSQDGLTYNEQFF
TRBV6-5,TRBJ1-1,CASRPRGPVTEAFF
TRBV7-2,TRBJ1-3,CASSLASSGNTIYF
TRBV11-2,TRBJ2-1,CASSLAIGRDEQFF
TRBV6-5,TRBJ2-7,CASREGWSSYEQYF
TRBV6-6,TRBJ2-1,CASRAGTNEQFF
TRBV2,TRBJ1-1,CASSVMTVNTEAFF